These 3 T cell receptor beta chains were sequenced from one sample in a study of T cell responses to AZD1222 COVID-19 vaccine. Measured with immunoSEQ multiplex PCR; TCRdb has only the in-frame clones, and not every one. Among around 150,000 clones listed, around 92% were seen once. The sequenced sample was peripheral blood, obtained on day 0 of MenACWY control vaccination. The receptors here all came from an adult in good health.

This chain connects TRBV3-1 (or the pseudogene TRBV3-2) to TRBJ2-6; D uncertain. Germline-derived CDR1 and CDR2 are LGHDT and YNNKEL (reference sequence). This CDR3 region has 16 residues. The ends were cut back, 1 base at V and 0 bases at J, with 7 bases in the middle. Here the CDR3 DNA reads TGTGCCAGCAGCCAAGGGGCCACCTCTGGGGCCAACGTCCTGACTTTC. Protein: CASSQGATSGANVLTF.

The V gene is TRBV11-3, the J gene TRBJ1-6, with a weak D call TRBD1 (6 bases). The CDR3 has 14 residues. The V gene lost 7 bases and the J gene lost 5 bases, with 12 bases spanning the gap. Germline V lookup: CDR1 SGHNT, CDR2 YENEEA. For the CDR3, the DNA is TGTGCCAGCAAACCTACAGGGAATAATTCACCCCTCCACTTT. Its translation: CASKPTGNNSPLHF.

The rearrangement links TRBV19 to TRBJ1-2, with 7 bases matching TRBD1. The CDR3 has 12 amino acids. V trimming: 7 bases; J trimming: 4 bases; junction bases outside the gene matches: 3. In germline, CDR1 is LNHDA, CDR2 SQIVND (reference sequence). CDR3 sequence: CASTTGSYGYTF. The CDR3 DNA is TGTGCCAGTACGACAGGGAGCTATGGCTACACCTTC. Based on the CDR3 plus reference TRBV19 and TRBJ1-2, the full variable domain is DGGITQSPKYLFRKEGQNVTLSCEQNLNHDAMYWYRQDPGQGLRLIYYSQIVNDFQKGDIAEGYSVSREKKESFPLTVTSAQKNPTAFYLCASTTGSYGYTFGSGTRLTVV.